This record looks at one TCR beta chain sequence and its context. The table came from immunoSEQ multiplex PCR; TCRdb's copy has only in-frame clones and leaves some out. The sample lists fewer than 200,000 clones, 83% occurring once. The data derive from a study of blood T cell repertoires in COVID-19. The germline gives CDR1 SGHNT, CDR2 YYREEE (reference sequence). The CDR3 has 14 amino acids. Trimming stripped 4 bases from V and 4 bases from J, with 14 bases between. This TCR was recovered from a woman in her forties or fifties in a cohort exposed to, infected with or recovered from COVID-19 (not recorded which). Sequences were obtained from PBMCs or T cells enriched from blood (not recorded which). The V gene is TRBV5-4, the J gene TRBJ1-2; D remains unclear. The CDR3 is CASSVPTASYGYTF. CDR3 nucleotides: TGTGCCAGCAGCGTTCCCACAGCTTCCTATGGCTACACCTTC. The full variable domain, rest sourced from reference TRBV5-4 and TRBJ1-2, is ETGVTQSPTHLIKTRGQQVTLRCSSQSGHNTVSWYQQALGQGPQFIFQYYREEENGRGNFPPRFSGLQFPNYSSELNVNALELDDSALYLCASSVPTASYGYTFGSGTRLTVV.